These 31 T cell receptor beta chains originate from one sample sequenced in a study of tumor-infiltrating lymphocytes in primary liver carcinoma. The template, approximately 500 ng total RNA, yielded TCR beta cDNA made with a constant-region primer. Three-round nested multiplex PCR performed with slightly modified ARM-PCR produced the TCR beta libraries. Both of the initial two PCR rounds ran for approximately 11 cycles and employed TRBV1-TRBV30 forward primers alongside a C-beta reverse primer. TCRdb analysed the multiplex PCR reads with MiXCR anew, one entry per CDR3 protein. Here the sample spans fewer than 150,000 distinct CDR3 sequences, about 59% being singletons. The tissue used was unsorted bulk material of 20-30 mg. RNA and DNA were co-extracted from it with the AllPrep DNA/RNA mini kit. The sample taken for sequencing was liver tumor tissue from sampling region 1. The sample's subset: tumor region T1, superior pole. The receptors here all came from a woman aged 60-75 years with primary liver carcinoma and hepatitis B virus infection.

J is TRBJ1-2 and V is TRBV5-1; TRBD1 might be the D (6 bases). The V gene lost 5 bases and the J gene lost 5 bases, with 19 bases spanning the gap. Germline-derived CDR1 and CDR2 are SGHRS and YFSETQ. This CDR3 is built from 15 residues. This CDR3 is CASSRDTTGLYGYTF. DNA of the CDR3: TGCGCCAGCAGTCGGGACACCACTGGTCTGTATGGCTACACCTTC.

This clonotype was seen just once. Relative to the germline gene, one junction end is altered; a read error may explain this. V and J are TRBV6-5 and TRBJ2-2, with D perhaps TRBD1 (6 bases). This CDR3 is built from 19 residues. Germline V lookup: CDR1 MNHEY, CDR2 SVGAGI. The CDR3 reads CTSSPSPTGVRTDVGELFF. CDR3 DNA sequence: TGTACCAGCAGCCCCTCCCCGACAGGTGTCAGGACTGACGTCGGGGAGCTGTTTTTT.

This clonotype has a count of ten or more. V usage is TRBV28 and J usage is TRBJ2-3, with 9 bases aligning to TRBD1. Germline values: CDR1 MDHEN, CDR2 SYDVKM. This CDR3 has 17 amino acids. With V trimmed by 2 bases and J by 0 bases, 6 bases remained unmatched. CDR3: CASSLGLQGASTDTQYF. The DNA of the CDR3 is TGTGCCAGCAGTTTAGGCTTACAGGGGGCTAGCACAGATACGCAGTATTTT.

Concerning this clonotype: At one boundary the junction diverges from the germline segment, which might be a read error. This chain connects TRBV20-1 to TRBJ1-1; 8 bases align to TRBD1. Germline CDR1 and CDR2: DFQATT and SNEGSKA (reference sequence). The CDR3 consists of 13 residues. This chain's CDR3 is CNAFRGPGTEAFF. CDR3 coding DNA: TGCAATGCTTTCAGGGGGCCGGGCACTGAAGCTTTCTTT.

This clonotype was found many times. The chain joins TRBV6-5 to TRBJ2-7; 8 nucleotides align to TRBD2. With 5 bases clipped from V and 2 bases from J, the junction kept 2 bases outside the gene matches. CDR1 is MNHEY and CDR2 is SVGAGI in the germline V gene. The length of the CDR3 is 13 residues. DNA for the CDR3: TGTGCCAGCAGTCGGGGGGGGGCCTACGAGCAGTACTTC. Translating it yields CASSRGGAYEQYF.

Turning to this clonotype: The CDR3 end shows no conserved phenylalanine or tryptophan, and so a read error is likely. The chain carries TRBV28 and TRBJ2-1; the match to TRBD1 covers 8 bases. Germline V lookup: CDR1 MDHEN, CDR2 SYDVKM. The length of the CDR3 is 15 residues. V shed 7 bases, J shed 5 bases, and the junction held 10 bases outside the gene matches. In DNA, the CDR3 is TGTGCCAGCACCCTCCCTAGGACAGGGAACAATGAGCAGTTCGTC. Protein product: CASTLPRTGNNEQFV.

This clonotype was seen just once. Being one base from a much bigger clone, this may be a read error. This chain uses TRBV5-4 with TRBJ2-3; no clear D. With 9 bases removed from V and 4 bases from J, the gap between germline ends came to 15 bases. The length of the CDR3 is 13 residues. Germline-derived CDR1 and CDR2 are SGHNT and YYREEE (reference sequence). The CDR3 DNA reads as TGTGCCACCTCACGAAGCGAGGCAGATACGCAGTATTTT. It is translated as CATSRSEADTQYF. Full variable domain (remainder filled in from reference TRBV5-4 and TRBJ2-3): ETGVTQSPTHLIKTRGQQVTLRCSSQSGHNTVSWYQQALGQGPQFIFQYYREEENGRGNFPPRFSGLQFPNYSSELNVNALELDDSALYLCATSRSEADTQYFGPGTRLTVL.

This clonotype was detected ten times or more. In DNA, the CDR3 is TGCGCCAGCAGCCAAGATCAGGCGGCGAACACCGGGGAGCTGTTTTTT. Protein sequence: CASSQDQAANTGELFF. This chain links TRBV4-1 with TRBJ2-2; D remains unclear. CDR1 is MGHRA and CDR2 is YSYEKL in the germline V gene. Trimming removed 0 bases at V and 0 bases at J, with 8 bases between. The CDR3 has 16 amino acids.

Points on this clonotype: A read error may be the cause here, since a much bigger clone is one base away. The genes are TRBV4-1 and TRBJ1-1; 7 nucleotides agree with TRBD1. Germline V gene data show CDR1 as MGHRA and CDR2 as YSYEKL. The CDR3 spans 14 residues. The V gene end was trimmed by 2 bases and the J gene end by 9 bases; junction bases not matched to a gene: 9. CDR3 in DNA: TGCGCCAGCAGCCAAACAGGGAAGGGGGCTAAAGCTTTCTTT. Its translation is CASSQTGKGAKAFF.

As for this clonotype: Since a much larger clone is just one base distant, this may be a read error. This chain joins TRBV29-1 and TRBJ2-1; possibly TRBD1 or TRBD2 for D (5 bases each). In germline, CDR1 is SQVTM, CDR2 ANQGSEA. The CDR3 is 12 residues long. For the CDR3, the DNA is TGCAGCGTTGGCCGGGGCTACAATGAGCAGCTCTTC. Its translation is CSVGRGYNEQLF.

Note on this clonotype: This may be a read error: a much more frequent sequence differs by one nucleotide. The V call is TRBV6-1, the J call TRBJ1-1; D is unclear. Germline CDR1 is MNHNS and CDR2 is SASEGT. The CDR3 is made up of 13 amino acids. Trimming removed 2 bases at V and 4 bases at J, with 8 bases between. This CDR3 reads CASSEPRSTEAFF. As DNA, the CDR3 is TGTGCCAGCAGTGAACCCAGGAGCACTGAAGCTTTCTTT.

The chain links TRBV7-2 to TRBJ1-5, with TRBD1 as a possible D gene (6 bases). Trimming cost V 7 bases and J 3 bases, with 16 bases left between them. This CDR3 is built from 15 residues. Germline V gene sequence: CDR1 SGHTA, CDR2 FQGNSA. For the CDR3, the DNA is TGTGCCAGCATCCCGGGGGGCTCGCTCAATCAGCCCCAGCATTTT. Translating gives CASIPGGSLNQPQHF.

CDR3 amino acids: CASSLGMVAGGPNEQYF. CDR3 bases: TGTGCCAGCAGCTTAGGTATGGTAGCGGGAGGGCCAAATGAGCAGTACTTC. This sequence joins TRBV11-2 and TRBJ2-1, with TRBD2 matching over 11 bases. The J call is doubtful: the DNA matches TRBJ2-7 better. Looked up from germline, CDR1 is SGHAT and CDR2 is FQNNGV. The CDR3 consists of 17 residues.

The CDR3 sequence: CARSPGGSSGEQFF. CDR3 DNA: TGTGCCAGGAGCCCCGGGGGCAGTTCCGGTGAGCAGTTCTTC. This chain uses TRBV11-2 with TRBJ2-1; TRBD1 or TRBD2 may be the D gene (6 bases each). V was shortened by 9 bases and J by 9 bases, with 21 bases between the two germline ends. From germline, CDR1 is SGHAT and CDR2 FQNNGV. The CDR3 contains 14 residues.

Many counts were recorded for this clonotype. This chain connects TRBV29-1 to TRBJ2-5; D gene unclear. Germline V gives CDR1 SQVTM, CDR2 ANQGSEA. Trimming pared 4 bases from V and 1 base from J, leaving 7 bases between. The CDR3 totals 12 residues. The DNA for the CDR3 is TGCAGCGTTGTTGGCACCCAAGAGACCCAGTACTTC. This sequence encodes CSVVGTQETQYF.

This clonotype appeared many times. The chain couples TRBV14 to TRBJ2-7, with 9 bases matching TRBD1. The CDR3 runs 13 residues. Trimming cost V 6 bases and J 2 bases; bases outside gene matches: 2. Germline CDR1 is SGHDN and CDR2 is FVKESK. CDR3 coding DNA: TGTGCCAGCAGACGACAGGGGGCCTACGAGCAGTACTTC. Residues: CASRRQGAYEQYF.

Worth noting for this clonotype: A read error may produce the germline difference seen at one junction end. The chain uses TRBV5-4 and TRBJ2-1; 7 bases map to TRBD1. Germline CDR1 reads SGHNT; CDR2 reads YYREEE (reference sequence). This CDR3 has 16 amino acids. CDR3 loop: CVSSLERGRNYNEQFF. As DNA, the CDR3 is TGTGTCAGCAGCTTAGAGAGGGGGCGAAACTACAATGAGCAGTTCTTC.

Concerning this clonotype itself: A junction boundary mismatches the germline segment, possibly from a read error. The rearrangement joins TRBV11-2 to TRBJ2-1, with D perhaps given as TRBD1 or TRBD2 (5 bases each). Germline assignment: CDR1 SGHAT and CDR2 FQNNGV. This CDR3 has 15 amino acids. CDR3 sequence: CASSSGPGPYNVQFF. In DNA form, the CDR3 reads TGTGCCAGCAGTTCGGGACCAGGGCCCTACAATGTGCAGTTCTTC.

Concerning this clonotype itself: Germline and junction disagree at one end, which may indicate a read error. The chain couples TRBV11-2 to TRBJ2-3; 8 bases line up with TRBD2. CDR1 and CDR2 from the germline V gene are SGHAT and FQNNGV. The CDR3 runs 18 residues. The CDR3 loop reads CASSLETPPGLVIRYAVF. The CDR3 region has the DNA TGTGCCAGCAGCTTAGAGACTCCCCCGGGACTAGTCATCAGATACGCTGTATTT.

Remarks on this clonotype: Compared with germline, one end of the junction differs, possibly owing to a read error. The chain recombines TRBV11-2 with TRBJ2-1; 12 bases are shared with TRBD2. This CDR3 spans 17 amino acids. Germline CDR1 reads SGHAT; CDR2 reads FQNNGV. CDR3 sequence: CASSRRLAGGSGDEQSF. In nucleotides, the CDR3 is TGTGCCAGCAGCAGGAGGCTAGCGGGAGGGTCGGGGGATGAGCAGTCCTTC.

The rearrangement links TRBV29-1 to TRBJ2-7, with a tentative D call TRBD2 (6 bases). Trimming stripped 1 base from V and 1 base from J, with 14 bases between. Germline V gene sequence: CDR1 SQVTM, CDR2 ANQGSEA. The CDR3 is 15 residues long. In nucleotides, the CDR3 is TGCAGCGTTGAAGGCGGGAAGCCCCCATCCTACGAGCAGTACTTC. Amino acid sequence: CSVEGGKPPSYEQYF.

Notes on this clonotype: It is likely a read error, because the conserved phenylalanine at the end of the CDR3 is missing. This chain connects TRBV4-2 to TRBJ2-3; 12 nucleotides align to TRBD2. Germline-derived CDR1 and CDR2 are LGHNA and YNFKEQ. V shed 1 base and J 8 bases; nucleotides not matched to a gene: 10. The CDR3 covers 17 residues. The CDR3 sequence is CASSQVASGRALITQYV. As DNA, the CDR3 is TGTGCCAGCAGCCAAGTCGCTAGCGGGAGGGCGCTGATTACGCAGTATGTT.

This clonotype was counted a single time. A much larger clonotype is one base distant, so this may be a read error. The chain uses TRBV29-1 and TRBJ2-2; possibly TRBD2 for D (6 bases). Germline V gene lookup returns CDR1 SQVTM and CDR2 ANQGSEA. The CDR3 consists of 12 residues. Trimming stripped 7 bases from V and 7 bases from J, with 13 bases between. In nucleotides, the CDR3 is TGCAGCGGTGTGGAGGGCGTCGGGGAGCTGTTTTTT. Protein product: CSGVEGVGELFF.

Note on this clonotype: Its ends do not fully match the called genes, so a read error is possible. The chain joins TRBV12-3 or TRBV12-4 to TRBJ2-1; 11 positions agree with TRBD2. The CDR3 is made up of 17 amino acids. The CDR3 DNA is TGTGCCAGCAGTTTAGAGTGGACTAGCGGGTTGTACAACGAGCAGATCTTC. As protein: CASSLEWTSGLYNEQIF.

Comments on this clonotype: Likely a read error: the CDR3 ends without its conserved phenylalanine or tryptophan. The CDR3 is CASSQRGGYEQYL. The CDR3 DNA follows: TGTGCCAGCAGCCAACGGGGCGGATACGAGCAGTACCTC. This chain uses TRBV11-2 with TRBJ2-7, with D tentatively TRBD1 or TRBD2 (5 bases each). The CDR3 is 13 residues long. V was clipped by 5 bases and J by 4 bases, with 12 bases between them. Germline V gives CDR1 SGHAT, CDR2 FQNNGV.

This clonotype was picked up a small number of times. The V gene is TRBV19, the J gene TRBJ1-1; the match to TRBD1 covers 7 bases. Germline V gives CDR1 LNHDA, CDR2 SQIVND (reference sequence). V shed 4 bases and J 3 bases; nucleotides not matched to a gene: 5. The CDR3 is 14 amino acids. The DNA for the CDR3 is TGTGCCAGTAGTAGGGACAGAAGCCACACTGAAGCTTTCTTT. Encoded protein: CASSRDRSHTEAFF.

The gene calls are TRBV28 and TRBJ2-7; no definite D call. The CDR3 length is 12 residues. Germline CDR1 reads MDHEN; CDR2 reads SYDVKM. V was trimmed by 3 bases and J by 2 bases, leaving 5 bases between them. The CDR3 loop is CASSFNTYEQYF. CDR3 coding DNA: TGTGCCAGCAGTTTTAATACCTACGAGCAGTACTTC.

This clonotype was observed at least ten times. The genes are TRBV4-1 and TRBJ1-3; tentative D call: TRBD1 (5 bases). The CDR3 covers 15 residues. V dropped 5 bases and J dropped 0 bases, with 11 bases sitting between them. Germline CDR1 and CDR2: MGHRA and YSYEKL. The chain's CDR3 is CASSGGPYSGNTIYF. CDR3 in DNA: TGCGCCAGCAGCGGGGGACCCTACTCTGGAAACACCATATATTTT.

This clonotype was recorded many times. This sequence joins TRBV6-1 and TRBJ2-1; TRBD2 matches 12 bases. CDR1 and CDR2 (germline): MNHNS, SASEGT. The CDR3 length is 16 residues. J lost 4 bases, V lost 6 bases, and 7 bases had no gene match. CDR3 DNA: TGTGCCAGCAGAGGACAGCTAGCGGGAGGGTACAATGAGCAGTTCTTC. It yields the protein CASRGQLAGGYNEQFF.

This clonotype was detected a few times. CDR3 DNA sequence: TGTGCCAGCACTAGATCTGGATCTAGAGATACGCAGTATTTT. Its protein product is CASTRSGSRDTQYF. This sequence joins TRBV5-6 and TRBJ2-3; D not certain. V dropped 6 bases and J dropped 5 bases, with 16 bases sitting between them. Germline V gene data show CDR1 as SGHDT and CDR2 as YYEEEE. The CDR3 has 14 amino acids. Full variable domain (rest looked up from reference TRBV5-6 and TRBJ2-3): DAGVTQSPTHLIKTRGQQVTLRCSPKSGHDTVSWYQQALGQGPQFIFQYYEEEERQRGNFPDRFSGHQFPNYSSELNVNALLLGDSALYLCASTRSGSRDTQYFGPGTRLTVL.

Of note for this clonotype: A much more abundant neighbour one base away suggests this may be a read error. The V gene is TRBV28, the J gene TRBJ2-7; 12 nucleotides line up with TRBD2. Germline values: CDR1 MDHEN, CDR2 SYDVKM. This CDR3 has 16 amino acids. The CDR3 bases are TGTGCCAGAAGTTCTAGCGGGAGGGCCGTTTTTTACGAGCAGTACTTC. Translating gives CARSSSGRAVFYEQYF. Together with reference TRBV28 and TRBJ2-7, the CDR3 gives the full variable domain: DVKVTQSSRYLVKRTGEKVFLECVQDMDHENMFWYRQDPGLGLRLIYFSYDVKMKEKGDIPEGYSVSREKKERFSLILESASTNQTSMYLCARSSSGRAVFYEQYFGPGTRLTVT.